This T cell receptor beta chain was sequenced during a study of T-cell reconstitution after alpha-beta-depleted transplantation in children. Study-level points and caveats: In some patients, recipient T cells and intrathymic progenitors surviving conditioning explained high day-60 diversity. The main origin of T-cell counts and diversity one year after transplant was newly produced T cells. By about two months after transplant, alpha-beta T cells reportedly arose from several hundred graft clones that had expanded.

Using unique molecular identifiers, the investigators prepared the TCRbeta library. In TCRdb, the PCR reads were re-called with MiXCR into one record per CDR3 protein. The data hold about 980,000 distinct CDR3 sequences, with about 29% observed a single time. This clonotype was counted only a few times. Its specificity is not known. Losses at the gene ends were 5 bases for V and 4 bases for J; bases not matched to a gene: 3. CDR3 length equals 14 residues. CDR1 is SEHNR, CDR2 FQNEAQ, per germline (reference sequence). Sequenced here: PBMCs, mostly from graft donor cells, sampled 360 days after TCRalphabeta/CD19-depleted stem cell transplant. This chain uses TRBV7-9 with TRBJ1-5, with TRBD1 identical over 9 bases. The sequence was collected from a boy under two years old who had a stem cell transplant for SCID, so the T cells may come from the graft donor. CDR3 in DNA: TGTGCCAGCAGCGGACAGGGGAATAATCAGCCCCAGCATTTT. Translated, it gives CASSGQGNNQPQHF.